This TCR beta chain was obtained from a study of cytomegalovirus exposure and HLA in healthy donors. Whole-study findings and limits: Highest at DRB1 and lowest at HLA-C, TCR association rates differed among HLA loci in a later analysis.

CDR1 is SGHRS, CDR2 YFSETQ, per germline. The V gene end was trimmed by 6 bases and the J gene end by 3 bases; junction bases not matched to a gene: 6. CDR3 length: 13 amino acids. Regarding this clone: Its antigen is as yet unknown.

The PCR ran on 60 Vbeta and 13 Jbeta primers. The method was immunoSEQ multiplex PCR; TCRdb's version includes in-frame clones alone and lacks a portion of them. The repertoire has 95,000 to 150,000 clones, more than 15% of them found once; the top ten carry about 3.1%. The chain links TRBV5-1 to TRBJ2-7, with 7 bases identical to TRBD1. Source material: PBMCs. The source of this sequence is a female donor in good health and CMV-seropositive. CDR3 coding DNA: TGCGCCAGCACCCGGGACAGCTACTACGAGCAGTACTTC. Its translation is CASTRDSYYEQYF.